The clone carrying this TCR beta chain was detected only once. As yet, its antigen is unknown. V was pared by 3 bases and J by 3 bases, with 2 bases of the junction left unmatched. The V gene's germline CDR1 is SEHNR and CDR2 FQNEAQ (reference sequence). CDR3 length: 14 residues. The data were taken from a study of persistence of HIV-infected CD4 T cells. Anti-CD3/anti-CD28 beads served as a nonspecific positive control stimulus. Responding CD4+ T cells were sorted by upregulation of both CD40 ligand and CD69. This was the immunoSEQ version 4 assay in survey mode. Clones were sequenced by immunoSEQ multiplex PCR, and TCRdb holds only the in-frame ones, with some missing. The sample carries tens of thousands of clones, 88% recorded once. Study-level points and caveats: Degenerate expanded CDR3beta sequences were enriched among CMV- and Gag-responding cells. The rare CMV-responding cells with HIV-1 proviruses were not separately TCR-sequenced.

This rearrangement joins TRBV7-9 to TRBJ2-5; 9 nucleotides agree with TRBD1. The sample in question was CD4+ T cells sorted from PBMCs after approximately 19-hour stimulation, obtained from a patient who received antiretroviral therapy. The clonotype comes from an adult woman with HIV who was CMV-seropositive. The chain's CDR3 is CASSFRTGEETQYF. The CDR3, as DNA: TGTGCCAGCAGCTTTCGGACAGGGGAAGAGACCCAGTACTTC.